This TCR beta chain was retrieved from a study of OX40 agonist ivuxolimab in advanced cancers. A note on this clone: Its antigen is currently unknown.

The table came from immunoSEQ multiplex PCR; TCRdb's copy has only in-frame clones and leaves some out. The sample lists fewer than 70,000 clones, around 90% occurring once. Autoimmune disease history or systemic immunosuppression excluded patients. Blood sampling was done at baseline, cycle 4 day 1, and cycle 7 day 1. This CDR3 spans 17 amino acids. CDR1 and CDR2 (germline): SGDLS, YYNGEE. The ends lost 0 bases at V and 4 bases at J; junction bases unmatched: 8. Overall study results and limits: The antigens recognized by the expanded peripheral T cells, that is their antigen specificity, were not determined.

Sequenced material: CD4+ or CD8+ T cells sorted from blood, taken in a trial of the OX40 agonist ivuxolimab. The V call is TRBV9, the J call TRBJ2-3; 10 bases are shared with TRBD2. The clonotype was recovered from an adult with an advanced solid tumor such as melanoma, head and neck, liver or kidney cancer. The CDR3 loop reads CASSVAGLAGGPDTQYF. The CDR3 DNA sequence: TGTGCCAGCAGCGTAGCGGGGTTAGCGGGAGGTCCAGATACGCAGTATTTT. The entire variable domain, with the rest obtained from reference TRBV9 and TRBJ2-3, is as follows: DSGVTQTPKHLITATGQRVTLRCSPRSGDLSVYWYQQSLDQGLQFLIQYYNGEERAKGNILERFSAQQFPDLHSELNLSSLELGDSALYFCASSVAGLAGGPDTQYFGPGTRLTVL.